This TCR beta chain was sequenced during a study of shared clonotypes between healthy human individuals. Sequencing used immunoSEQ multiplex PCR; TCRdb keeps in-frame clones, though not all of them. This table holds 2 million to 2.5 million clones, roughly 95% found once. This CDR3 region has 18 residues. V shed 0 bases, J shed 5 bases, and the junction held 8 bases outside the gene matches. Germline loops: CDR1 LNHNV, CDR2 YYDKDF (reference sequence). The sequencing input was naive CD4+ T cells sorted from blood. Subset reported: CD45RA+ positively selected. The chain uses TRBV15 and TRBJ2-3, with TRBD2 matching over 13 bases. The clonotype comes from a man aged 18 to 30 in good health. For the CDR3, the DNA is TGTGCCACCAGCAGAGATCTAACTAGCGGGGGGGCCGGAGATACGCAGTATTTT. Translated, it gives CATSRDLTSGGAGDTQYF.